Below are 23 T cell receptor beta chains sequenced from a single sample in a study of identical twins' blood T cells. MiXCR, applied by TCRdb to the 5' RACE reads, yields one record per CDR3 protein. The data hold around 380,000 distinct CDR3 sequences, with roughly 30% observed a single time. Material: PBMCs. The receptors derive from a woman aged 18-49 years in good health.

CDR3 sequence reads: CASSDTDRYTYGYTF. DNA for the CDR3: TGTGCCAGCAGCGACACCGACAGGTACACTTATGGCTACACCTTC. The V and J genes are TRBV9 and TRBJ1-2; D possibly corresponds to TRBD1 (6 bases). Trimming removed 3 bases from V and 5 bases from J, with 17 bases in between. From germline, CDR1 is SGDLS and CDR2 YYNGEE. This CDR3 region has 15 residues.

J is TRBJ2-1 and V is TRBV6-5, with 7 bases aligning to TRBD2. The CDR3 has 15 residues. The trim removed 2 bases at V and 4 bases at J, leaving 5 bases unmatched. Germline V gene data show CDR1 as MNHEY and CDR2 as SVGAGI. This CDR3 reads CASSYLGGNYNEQFF. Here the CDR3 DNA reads TGTGCCAGCAGTTACCTCGGGGGGAATTACAATGAGCAGTTCTTC.

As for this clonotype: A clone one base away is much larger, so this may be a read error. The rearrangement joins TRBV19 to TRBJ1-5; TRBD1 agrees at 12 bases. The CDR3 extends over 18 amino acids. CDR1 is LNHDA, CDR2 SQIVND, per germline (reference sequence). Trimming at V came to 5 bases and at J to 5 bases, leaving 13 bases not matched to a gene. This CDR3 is CASSGRTGTGGLDQPQHF. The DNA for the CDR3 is TGTGCCAGTAGTGGAAGAACCGGGACAGGGGGCCTCGATCAGCCCCAGCATTTT.

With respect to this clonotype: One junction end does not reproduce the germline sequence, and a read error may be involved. The CDR3 region is CSARESGRLYNGQFF. Written as DNA, the CDR3 is TGCAGTGCTAGGGAGAGCGGGAGACTCTACAATGGGCAGTTCTTC. The chain combines TRBV20-1 with TRBJ2-1, with 8 bases that match TRBD2. This CDR3 has 15 residues. Germline V CDR1 and CDR2: DFQATT, SNEGSKA (reference sequence).

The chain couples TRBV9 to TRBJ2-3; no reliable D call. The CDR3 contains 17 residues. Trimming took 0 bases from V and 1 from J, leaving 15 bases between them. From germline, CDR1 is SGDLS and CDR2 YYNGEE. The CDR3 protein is CASSVGKTVSRTDTQYF. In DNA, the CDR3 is TGTGCCAGCAGCGTAGGAAAGACGGTCTCCCGCACAGATACGCAGTATTTT.

The CDR3: CASSVPPGSGFEEQYF. The CDR3 DNA reads TGTGCCAGCAGCGTACCCCCTGGTAGCGGCTTTGAGGAGCAGTACTTC. The chain combines TRBV9 with TRBJ2-7, with D tentatively TRBD2 (6 bases). Trimming took 1 base from V and 7 from J, leaving 21 bases between them. The CDR3 spans 16 residues. Germline V gene data show CDR1 as SGDLS and CDR2 as YYNGEE.

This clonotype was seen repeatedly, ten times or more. CDR3 sequence reads: CSVRILYGYTF. Written as DNA, the CDR3 is TGCAGCGTACGAATCTTGTATGGCTACACCTTC. The rearrangement uses TRBV29-1 and TRBJ1-2; no clear D gene. The CDR3 spans 11 residues. CDR1 SQVTM and CDR2 ANQGSEA come from the germline V gene. Deletions cut 6 bases from V and 5 bases from J, with 10 bases between.

The CDR3 DNA follows: TGTGCCAGCAGCCAAGAGGTGGTCATAGGGCAAGGTGAGCAGTTCTTC. Protein: CASSQEVVIGQGEQFF. The chain carries TRBV3-1 and TRBJ2-1; D is undetermined. CDR1 LGHDT and CDR2 YNNKEL come from the germline V gene (reference sequence). V was cut by 0 bases and J by 9 bases, with 18 bases left in between. The CDR3 is 16 amino acids.

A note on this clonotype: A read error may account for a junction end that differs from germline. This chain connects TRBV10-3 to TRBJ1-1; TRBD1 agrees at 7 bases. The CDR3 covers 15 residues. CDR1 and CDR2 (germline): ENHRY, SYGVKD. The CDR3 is CAISDPHGQETGAFF. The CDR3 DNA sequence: TGTGCCATCAGTGATCCCCATGGACAGGAGACTGGAGCTTTCTTT.

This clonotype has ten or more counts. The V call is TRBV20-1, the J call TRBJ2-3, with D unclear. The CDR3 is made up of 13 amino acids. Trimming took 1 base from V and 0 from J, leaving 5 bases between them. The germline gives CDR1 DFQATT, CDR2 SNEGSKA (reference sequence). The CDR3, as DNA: TGCAGTGCTAGAGCTGCTAGCACAGATACGCAGTATTTT. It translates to CSARAASTDTQYF.

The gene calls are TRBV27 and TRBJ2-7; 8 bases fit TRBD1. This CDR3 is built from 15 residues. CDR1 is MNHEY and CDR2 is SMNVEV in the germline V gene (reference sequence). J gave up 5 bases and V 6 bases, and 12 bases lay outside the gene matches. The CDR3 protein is CASSPAGTGGNEQYF. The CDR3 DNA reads TGTGCCAGCAGCCCCGCCGGGACAGGAGGGAACGAGCAGTACTTC.

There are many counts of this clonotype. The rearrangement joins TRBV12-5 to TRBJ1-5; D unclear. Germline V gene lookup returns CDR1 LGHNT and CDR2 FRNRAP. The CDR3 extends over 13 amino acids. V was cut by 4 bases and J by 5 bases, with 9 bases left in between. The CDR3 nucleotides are TGTGCTAGTGGTTCCCCGGGCTATCAGCCCCAGCATTTT. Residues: CASGSPGYQPQHF.

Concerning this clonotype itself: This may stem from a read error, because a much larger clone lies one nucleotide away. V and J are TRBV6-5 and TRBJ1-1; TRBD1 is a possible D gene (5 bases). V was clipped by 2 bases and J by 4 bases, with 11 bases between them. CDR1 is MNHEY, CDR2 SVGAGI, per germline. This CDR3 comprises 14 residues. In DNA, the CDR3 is TGTGCCAGCAGTTACGGGGGTAGGCCCACTGAAGCTTTCTTT. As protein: CASSYGGRPTEAFF.

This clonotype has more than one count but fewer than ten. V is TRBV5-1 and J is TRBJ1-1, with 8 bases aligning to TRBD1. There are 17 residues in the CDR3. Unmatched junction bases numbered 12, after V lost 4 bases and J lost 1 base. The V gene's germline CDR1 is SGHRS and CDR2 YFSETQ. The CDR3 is CASSPTPGQVSNTEAFF. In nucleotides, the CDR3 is TGCGCCAGCAGCCCAACCCCGGGACAGGTATCGAACACTGAAGCTTTCTTT.

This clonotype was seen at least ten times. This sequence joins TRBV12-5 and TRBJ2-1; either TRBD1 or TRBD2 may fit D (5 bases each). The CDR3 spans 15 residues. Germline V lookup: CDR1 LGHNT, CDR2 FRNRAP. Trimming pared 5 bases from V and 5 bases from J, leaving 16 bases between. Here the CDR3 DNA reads TGTGCTAGTGGTAAGCCGGGACCTAAAAACAATGAGCAGTTCTTC. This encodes CASGKPGPKNNEQFF.

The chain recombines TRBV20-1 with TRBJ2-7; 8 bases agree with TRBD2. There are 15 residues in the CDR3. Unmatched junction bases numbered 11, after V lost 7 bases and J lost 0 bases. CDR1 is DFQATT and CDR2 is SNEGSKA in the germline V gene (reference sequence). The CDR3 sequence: CSVYATGTSSYEQYF. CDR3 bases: TGCAGTGTTTACGCCACAGGGACTAGCTCCTACGAGCAGTACTTC.

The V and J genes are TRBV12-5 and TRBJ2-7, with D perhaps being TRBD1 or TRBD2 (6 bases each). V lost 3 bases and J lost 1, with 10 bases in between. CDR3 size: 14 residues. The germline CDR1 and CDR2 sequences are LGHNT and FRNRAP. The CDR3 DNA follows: TGTGCTAGTGGTTTAACAGGGACTTCCTACGAGCAGTACTTC. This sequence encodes CASGLTGTSYEQYF.

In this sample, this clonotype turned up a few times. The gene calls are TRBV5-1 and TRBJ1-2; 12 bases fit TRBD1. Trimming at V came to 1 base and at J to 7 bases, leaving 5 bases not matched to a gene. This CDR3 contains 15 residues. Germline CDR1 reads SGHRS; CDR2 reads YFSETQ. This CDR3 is CASSLFGTGGGGYTF. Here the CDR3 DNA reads TGCGCCAGCAGCTTGTTCGGGACAGGGGGCGGTGGCTACACCTTC.

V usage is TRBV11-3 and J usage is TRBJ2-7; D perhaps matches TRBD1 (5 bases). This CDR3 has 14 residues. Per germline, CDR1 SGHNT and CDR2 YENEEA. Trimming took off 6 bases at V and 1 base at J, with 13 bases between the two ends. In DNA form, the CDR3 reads TGTGCCAGCAGTTCAGGGCGCGAATCCTACGAGCAGTACTTC. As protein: CASSSGRESYEQYF.

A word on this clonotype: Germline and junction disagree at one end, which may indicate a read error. CDR3 loop: CTSSLNHNEQFF. The CDR3 DNA reads as TGCACCAGCAGCTTGAACCACAATGAGCAGTTCTTC. The chain links TRBV5-1 to TRBJ2-1, with D hard to call. The germline gives CDR1 SGHRS, CDR2 YFSETQ. The CDR3 length is 12 residues.

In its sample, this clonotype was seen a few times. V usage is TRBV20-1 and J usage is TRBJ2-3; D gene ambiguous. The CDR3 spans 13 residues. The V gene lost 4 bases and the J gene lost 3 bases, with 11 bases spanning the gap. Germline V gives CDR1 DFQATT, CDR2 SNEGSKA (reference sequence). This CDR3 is CSAIRTETDTQYF. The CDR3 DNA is TGCAGTGCTATAAGAACGGAGACAGATACGCAGTATTTT.

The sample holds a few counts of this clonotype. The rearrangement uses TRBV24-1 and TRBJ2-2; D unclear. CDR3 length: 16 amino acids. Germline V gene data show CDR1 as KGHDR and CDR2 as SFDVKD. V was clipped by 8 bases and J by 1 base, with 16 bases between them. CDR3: CATIATDGLNTGELFF. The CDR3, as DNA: TGTGCCACCATTGCAACGGACGGGCTGAACACCGGGGAGCTGTTTTTT.

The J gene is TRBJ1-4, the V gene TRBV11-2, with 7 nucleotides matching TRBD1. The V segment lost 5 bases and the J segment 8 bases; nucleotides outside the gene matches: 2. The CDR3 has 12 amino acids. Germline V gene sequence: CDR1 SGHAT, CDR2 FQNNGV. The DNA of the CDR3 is TGTGCCAGCAGCCCAGGGGGGGAAAAACTGTTTTTT. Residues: CASSPGGEKLFF.